The 11 T cell receptor beta chains listed next were all sequenced from one sample in a study of patients and donors after allogeneic stem cell transplantation. TCRdb reprocessed the RT-PCR reads with MiXCR, giving one entry per CDR3 protein. The sample lists approximately 170,000 distinct CDR3 sequences; about 29% were seen once. Sequenced input: blood, either unsorted or a sorted T cell fraction (not recorded which). The receptors shown here come from a human donor who was either an allogeneic HSCT recipient or a stem cell or donor lymphocyte infusion donor (not recorded which). It is not recorded whose cells these are; they may come from a transplant donor.

For this clonotype: A read error is likely, as this CDR3 ends without the conserved phenylalanine or tryptophan. The V and J genes are TRBV5-6 and TRBJ2-3; no clear D. Trimming shortened V by 2 bases and J by 5 bases, and 3 bases separated the two germline ends. This CDR3 has 11 residues. Germline V lookup: CDR1 SGHDT, CDR2 YYEEEE. DNA for the CDR3: TGTGCCAGCAGCTTTAGAGATACGCAGTATTTG. This translates into CASSFRDTQYL.

The table lists this clonotype with a few counts. The rearrangement joins TRBV5-5 to TRBJ2-2, with D perhaps TRBD1 or TRBD2 (5 bases each). The germline gives CDR1 SGHKS, CDR2 YYEKEE (reference sequence). Trimming removed 1 base from V and 8 bases from J, with 9 bases in between. This CDR3 has 13 residues. The CDR3 DNA reads as TGTGCCAGCAGCTTGATCGGGGCGGGGGAGCTGTTTTTT. It is translated as CASSLIGAGELFF.

The rearrangement joins TRBV20-1 to TRBJ2-7, with D tentatively TRBD2 (5 bases). V dropped 0 bases and J dropped 1 base, with 13 bases sitting between them. The CDR3 is made up of 15 amino acids. The germline gives CDR1 DFQATT, CDR2 SNEGSKA (reference sequence). The CDR3 bases are TGCAGTGCTAGAGACCCTTTCGGGATTTCCTACGAGCAGTACTTC. Protein product: CSARDPFGISYEQYF.

The chain uses TRBV24-1 and TRBJ2-3; no reliable D call. CDR3 length: 14 amino acids. In germline, CDR1 is KGHDR, CDR2 SFDVKD. V was trimmed by 4 bases and J by 1 base, leaving 8 bases between them. CDR3 sequence: CATSETTGTDTQYF. As DNA, the CDR3 is TGTGCCACCAGTGAGACGACCGGCACAGATACGCAGTATTTT.

This clonotype was seen once. The chain couples TRBV6-5 to TRBJ2-1, with D perhaps matching TRBD1 or TRBD2 (7 bases each). This CDR3 has 16 residues. CDR1 and CDR2 (germline): MNHEY, SVGAGI. V gave up 5 bases and J gave up 4 bases, with 18 bases separating them. This chain's CDR3 is CASSPRGLAAYNEQFF. CDR3 coding DNA: TGTGCCAGCAGTCCGAGGGGGCTAGCGGCTTACAATGAGCAGTTCTTC.

This chain links TRBV6-4 with TRBJ2-2; tentatively, D is TRBD1 (6 bases). The CDR3 totals 14 residues. Germline CDR1 reads MRHNA; CDR2 reads SNTAGT. Trimming shortened V by 5 bases and J by 1 base, and 8 bases separated the two germline ends. Here the CDR3 DNA reads TGTGCCAGCAGTATACAGGGGAACACCGGGGAGCTGTTTTTT. It yields the protein CASSIQGNTGELFF.

V is TRBV6-2 or TRBV6-3 and J is TRBJ1-1; TRBD1 matches at 7 bases. The CDR3 has 14 residues. Trimming took 2 bases from V and 5 from J; bases not matched to a gene: 5. Per the germline V gene, CDR1 is MNHEY and CDR2 is SVGEGT. The CDR3 is CASSYATGQTEAFF. Here the CDR3 DNA reads TGTGCCAGCAGTTACGCGACGGGACAGACTGAAGCTTTCTTT.

This clonotype was observed a handful of times. CDR3 nucleotide sequence: TGCGCCAGCAGCCAAGGGTACAGGGACCCCTACGAGCAGTACTTC. Translation gives CASSQGYRDPYEQYF. V gene TRBV4-3 combines with J gene TRBJ2-7; maybe TRBD1 (6 bases). Germline V CDR1 and CDR2: LGHNA, YSLEER. V lost 1 base, J lost 2 bases, and 12 bases lay in between. The CDR3 has 15 amino acids.

In this sample, this clonotype turned up a few times. The chain combines TRBV6-5 with TRBJ2-4; D not resolved. Trimming cost V 6 bases and J 0 bases, with 15 bases left between them. Per the germline V gene, CDR1 is MNHEY and CDR2 is SVGAGI. CDR3 length equals 16 residues. The CDR3 region is CASSRRTALAKNIQYF. CDR3 sequence (DNA): TGTGCCAGCAGCCGACGGACGGCCTTAGCCAAAAACATTCAGTACTTC.

V and J are TRBV30 and TRBJ2-1; no firm D call. The germline V gene encodes CDR1 GTSNPN and CDR2 SVGIG (reference sequence). Trimming removed 0 bases at V and 9 bases at J, with 12 bases between. This CDR3 is built from 13 residues. The CDR3 region is CAWSVTDEIEQFF. The CDR3, as DNA: TGTGCCTGGAGTGTGACTGACGAAATTGAGCAGTTCTTC.

This clonotype was recorded a few times. The J gene is TRBJ2-1, the V gene TRBV4-3, with 8 bases that match TRBD2. The J segment lost 13 bases and the V segment lost 0 bases, leaving 5 bases of the junction unmatched. The CDR3 covers 13 residues. The germline CDR1 and CDR2 sequences are LGHNA and YSLEER. The DNA for the CDR3 is TGCGCCAGCAGCCAAGATCTGGTAGCGGGACAGTTCTTC. It specifies CASSQDLVAGQFF.